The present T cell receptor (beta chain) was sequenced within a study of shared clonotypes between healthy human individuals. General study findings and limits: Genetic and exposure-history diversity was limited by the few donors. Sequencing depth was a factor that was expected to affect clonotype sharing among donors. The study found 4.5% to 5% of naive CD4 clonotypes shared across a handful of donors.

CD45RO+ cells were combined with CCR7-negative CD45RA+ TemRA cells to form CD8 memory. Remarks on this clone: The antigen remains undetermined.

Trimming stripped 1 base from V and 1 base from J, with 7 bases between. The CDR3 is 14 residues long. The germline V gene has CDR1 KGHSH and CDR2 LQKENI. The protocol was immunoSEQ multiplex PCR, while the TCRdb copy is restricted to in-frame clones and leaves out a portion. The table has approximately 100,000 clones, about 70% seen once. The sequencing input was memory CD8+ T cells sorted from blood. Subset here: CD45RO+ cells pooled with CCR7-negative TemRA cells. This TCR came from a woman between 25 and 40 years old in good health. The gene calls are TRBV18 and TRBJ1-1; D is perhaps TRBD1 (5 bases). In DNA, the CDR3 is TGTGCCAGCTCACCACAGGGACCGAACACTGAAGCTTTCTTT. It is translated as CASSPQGPNTEAFF. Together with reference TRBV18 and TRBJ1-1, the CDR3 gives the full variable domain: NAGVMQNPRHLVRRRGQEARLRCSPMKGHSHVYWYRQLPEEGLKFMVYLQKENIIDESGMPKERFSAEFPKEGPSILRIQQVVRGDSAAYFCASSPQGPNTEAFFGQGTRLTVV.